The sequence of this TCR beta chain was determined in a study of blood T cell repertoires in COVID-19. Study information: Material from acute and convalescent COVID-19 was sourced from the United States, Italy and Spain.

This CDR3 is 16 amino acids long. Unmatched junction bases numbered 12, after V lost 4 bases and J lost 6 bases. CDR1 and CDR2 from the germline V gene are MGHRA and YSYEKL. Method: immunoSEQ multiplex PCR; TCRdb's copy keeps in-frame clones and lacks some. The sample includes more than 250,000 clones, roughly 87% of them seen just once. Specimen: peripheral blood. The clonotype originates from a man in his fifties or sixties with active or convalescent COVID-19. The rearrangement uses TRBV4-1 and TRBJ2-7; TRBD1 matches 10 bases. CDR3 sequence (DNA): TGCGCCAGCAGCCCCCAGATAGACAGGGGGCAATTCGAGCAGTACTTC. It translates to CASSPQIDRGQFEQYF.